This T cell receptor (beta chain) emerged from a study of blood T cells in healthy people across ages. Primed by a sample-barcoded 5' primer and a J-beta primer mix, a second PCR proceeded for about 6 to 11 cycles. TCRdb reprocessed the 5' RACE reads via MiXCR and lists one record per CDR3 protein. Of 450,000 to 700,000 distinct CDR3 sequences listed, 27% are singletons. V was pared by 5 bases and J by 4 bases, with 15 bases between. The germline gives CDR1 SGHTA, CDR2 FQGNSA. This CDR3 is 15 amino acids long. Study observations and caveats: A conclusive naive versus antigen-experienced comparison was prevented by the unsorted PBMCs. The study found more naive CD4+ cells and higher diversity in long-lived than aged donors.

Those donating, healthy Caucasian individuals from Russia, were aged about 6 to 95. Comment on this clonotype: The antigen remains undetermined.

This sequence was found in a woman between 70 and 85 years old in good health. The specimen was blood. The rearrangement uses TRBV7-2 and TRBJ1-5, with D tentatively TRBD1 (5 bases). The CDR3 DNA follows: TGTGCCAGCAGCCCGGACACAAGTCTAAATCAGCCCCAGCATTTT. This translates into CASSPDTSLNQPQHF.